Below, 6 T cell receptor beta chains from the same sample are listed, as sequenced in a study of blood T cells in healthy people across ages. Using a J-beta primer mix together with a sample-barcoded 5' primer, a second PCR was run for about 7 to 12 cycles. MiXCR was run by TCRdb on the 5' RACE reads, yielding one entry per CDR3 protein. The sample comprises about 760,000 distinct CDR3 sequences, approximately 53% of which are singletons, and around 24% rests with the top ten. Sequencing input: blood. These receptors were obtained from a man aged 35 to 55 in good health.

The genes are TRBV9 and TRBJ2-1, with 14 bases that match TRBD2. Germline-derived CDR1 and CDR2 are SGDLS and YYNGEE. V trimming: 4 bases; J trimming: 8 bases; junction bases outside the gene matches: 11. This CDR3 region has 17 residues. CDR3 in DNA: TGTGCCAGCAGCCCGTTCGGACTAGCGGGAGGCCGGGATGAGCAGTTCTTC. Translating it yields CASSPFGLAGGRDEQFF.

The genes are TRBV24-1 and TRBJ1-2; D gene unclear. CDR3 length equals 13 residues. Germline CDR1 reads KGHDR; CDR2 reads SFDVKD. The V end was cut by 6 bases, the J end by 8 bases, with 15 bases between. CDR3 nucleotides: TGTGCCACCAGTTATGGCAGTTCTGAGGGCTACACCTTC. It specifies CATSYGSSEGYTF.

V and J are TRBV5-1 and TRBJ2-5, with a weak D call TRBD2 (6 bases). The CDR3 length is 15 residues. Trimming left V 0 bases short and J 5 bases short, with 14 bases between. The germline V gene encodes CDR1 SGHRS and CDR2 YFSETQ. Written as DNA, the CDR3 is TGCGCCAGCAGCTTGGGGCAGGAGGGTCGGGAGACCCAGTACTTC. This encodes CASSLGQEGRETQYF.

This rearrangement joins TRBV28 to TRBJ2-7; the D is unclear. The tail of the sequence fits TRBJ2-5 better, so the J call may be wrong. CDR1 and CDR2 from the germline V gene are MDHEN and SYDVKM. CDR3 size: 15 residues. In DNA form, the CDR3 reads TGTGCCAGCAGCCTTCCCACGGGTAACTGGGAGACCCAGTACTTC. Translated: CASSLPTGNWETQYF.

The rearrangement links TRBV6-5 to TRBJ2-7, with TRBD1 identical over 7 bases. The V gene end was trimmed by 7 bases and the J gene end by 1 base; junction bases not matched to a gene: 4. CDR3 length: 13 residues. The germline V gene encodes CDR1 MNHEY and CDR2 SVGAGI. CDR3 DNA: TGTGCCAGCACCGCGACAGGGTCCTACGAGCAGTACTTC. Translation: CASTATGSYEQYF.

This clonotype was picked up a small number of times. The rearrangement joins TRBV3-1 to TRBJ2-2; D could derive from TRBD1 or TRBD2 (5 bases each). The V end was cut by 4 bases, the J end by 4 bases, with 10 bases between. This CDR3 has 14 amino acids. Germline V gene lookup returns CDR1 LGHDT and CDR2 YNNKEL (reference sequence). The CDR3 coding sequence is TGTGCCAGCAGCCGGGACGGTACCACCGGGGAGCTGTTTTTT. Its translation is CASSRDGTTGELFF.